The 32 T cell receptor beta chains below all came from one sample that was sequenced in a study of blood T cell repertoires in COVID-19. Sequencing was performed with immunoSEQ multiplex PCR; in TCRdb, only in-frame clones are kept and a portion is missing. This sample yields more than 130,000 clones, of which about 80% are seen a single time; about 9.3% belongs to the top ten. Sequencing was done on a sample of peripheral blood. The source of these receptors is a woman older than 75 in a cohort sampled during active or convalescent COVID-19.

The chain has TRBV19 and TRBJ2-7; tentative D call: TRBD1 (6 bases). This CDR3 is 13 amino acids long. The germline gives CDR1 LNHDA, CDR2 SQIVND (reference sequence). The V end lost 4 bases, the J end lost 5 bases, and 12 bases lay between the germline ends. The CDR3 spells CASSNVAGDEQYF. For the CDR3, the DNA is TGTGCCAGTAGTAATGTGGCAGGGGACGAGCAGTACTTC.

The CDR3 sequence: CASTPRVRSSGANVLTF. For the CDR3, the DNA is TGTGCCAGTACCCCGAGGGTCAGGAGCTCTGGGGCCAACGTCCTGACTTTC. The chain uses TRBV19 and TRBJ2-6, with D perhaps matching TRBD2 (5 bases). CDR3 length: 17 amino acids. Germline assignment: CDR1 LNHDA and CDR2 SQIVND (reference sequence). Trimming removed 7 bases at V and 0 bases at J, with 16 bases between.

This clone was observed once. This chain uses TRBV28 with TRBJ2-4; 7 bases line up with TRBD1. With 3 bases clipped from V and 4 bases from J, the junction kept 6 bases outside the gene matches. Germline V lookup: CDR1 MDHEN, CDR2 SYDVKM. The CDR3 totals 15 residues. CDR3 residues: CASSLPGTVKNIQYF. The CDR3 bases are TGTGCCAGCAGTTTGCCCGGGACAGTAAAAAACATTCAGTACTTC. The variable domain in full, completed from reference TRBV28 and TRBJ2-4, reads DVKVTQSSRYLVKRTGEKVFLECVQDMDHENMFWYRQDPGLGLRLIYFSYDVKMKEKGDIPEGYSVSREKKERFSLILESASTNQTSMYLCASSLPGTVKNIQYFGAGTRLSVL.

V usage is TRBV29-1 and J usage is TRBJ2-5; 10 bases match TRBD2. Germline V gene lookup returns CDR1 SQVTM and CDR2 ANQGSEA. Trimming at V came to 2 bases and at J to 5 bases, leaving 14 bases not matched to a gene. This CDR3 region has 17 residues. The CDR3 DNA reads TGCAGCGTTGAAAAGTGGGATGAGCGGGGGGGCCGTGAGACCCAGTACTTC. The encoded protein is CSVEKWDERGGRETQYF.

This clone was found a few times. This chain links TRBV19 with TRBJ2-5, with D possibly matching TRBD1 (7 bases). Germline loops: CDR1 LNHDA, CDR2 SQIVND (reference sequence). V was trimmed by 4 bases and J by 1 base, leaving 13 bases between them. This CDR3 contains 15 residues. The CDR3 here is CASSSGTAIQETQYF. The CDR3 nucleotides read TGTGCCAGTAGTAGCGGGACAGCGATCCAAGAGACCCAGTACTTC. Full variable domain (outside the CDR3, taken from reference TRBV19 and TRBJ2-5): DGGITQSPKYLFRKEGQNVTLSCEQNLNHDAMYWYRQDPGQGLRLIYYSQIVNDFQKGDIAEGYSVSREKKESFPLTVTSAQKNPTAFYLCASSSGTAIQETQYFGPGTRLLVL.

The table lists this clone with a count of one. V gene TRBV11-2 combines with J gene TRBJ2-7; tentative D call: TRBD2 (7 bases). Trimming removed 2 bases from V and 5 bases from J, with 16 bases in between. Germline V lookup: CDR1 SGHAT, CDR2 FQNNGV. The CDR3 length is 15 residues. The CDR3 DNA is TGTGCCAGCAGCTTATTGGGGGGGCCGTCCCACGAGCAGTACTTC. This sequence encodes CASSLLGGPSHEQYF.

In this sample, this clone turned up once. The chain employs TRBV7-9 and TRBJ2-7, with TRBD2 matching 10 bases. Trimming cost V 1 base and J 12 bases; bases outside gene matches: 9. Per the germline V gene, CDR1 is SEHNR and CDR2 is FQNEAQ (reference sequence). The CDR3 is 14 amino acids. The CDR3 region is CASSLDLAGEPTYV. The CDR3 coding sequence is TGTGCCAGCAGCTTAGATCTAGCGGGGGAGCCTACGTACGTC.

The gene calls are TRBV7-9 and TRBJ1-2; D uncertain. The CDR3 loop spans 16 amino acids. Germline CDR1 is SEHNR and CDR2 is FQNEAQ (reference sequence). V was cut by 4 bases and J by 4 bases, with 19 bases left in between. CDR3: CASSSLTRTTSYGYTF. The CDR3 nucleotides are TGTGCCAGCAGCTCCCTGACACGAACAACCTCCTATGGCTACACCTTC.

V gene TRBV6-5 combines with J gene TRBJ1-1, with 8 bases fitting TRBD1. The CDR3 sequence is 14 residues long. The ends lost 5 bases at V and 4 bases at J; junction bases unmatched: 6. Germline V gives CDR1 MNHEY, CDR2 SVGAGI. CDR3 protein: CASSLQGQATEAFF. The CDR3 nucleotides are TGTGCCAGCAGTCTCCAGGGACAGGCCACTGAAGCTTTCTTT.

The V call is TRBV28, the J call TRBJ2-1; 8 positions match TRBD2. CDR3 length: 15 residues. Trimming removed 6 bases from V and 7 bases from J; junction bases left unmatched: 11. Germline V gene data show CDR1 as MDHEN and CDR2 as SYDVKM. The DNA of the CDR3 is TGTGCCAGCAGCCTGGGGGGTAGCGGGACTAATGAGCAGTTCTTC. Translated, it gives CASSLGGSGTNEQFF.

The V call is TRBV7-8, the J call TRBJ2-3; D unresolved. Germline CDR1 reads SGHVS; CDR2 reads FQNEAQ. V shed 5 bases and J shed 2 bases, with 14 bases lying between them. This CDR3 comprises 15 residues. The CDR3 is CASSPERYLTDTQYF. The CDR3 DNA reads TGTGCCAGCAGCCCCGAGCGCTATCTCACAGATACGCAGTATTTT.

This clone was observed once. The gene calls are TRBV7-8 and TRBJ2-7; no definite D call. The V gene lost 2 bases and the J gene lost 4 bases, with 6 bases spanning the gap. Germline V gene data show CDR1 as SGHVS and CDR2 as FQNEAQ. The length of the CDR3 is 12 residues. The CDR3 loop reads CASSLWRYEQYF. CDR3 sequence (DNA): TGTGCCAGCAGCTTATGGCGGTACGAGCAGTACTTC.

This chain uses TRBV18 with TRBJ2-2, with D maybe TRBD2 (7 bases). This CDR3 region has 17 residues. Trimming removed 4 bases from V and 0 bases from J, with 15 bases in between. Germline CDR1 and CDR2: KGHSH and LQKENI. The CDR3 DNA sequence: TGTGCCAGCTCACGCCAAAGGGGGGGCGCGAACACCGGGGAGCTGTTTTTT. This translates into CASSRQRGGANTGELFF.

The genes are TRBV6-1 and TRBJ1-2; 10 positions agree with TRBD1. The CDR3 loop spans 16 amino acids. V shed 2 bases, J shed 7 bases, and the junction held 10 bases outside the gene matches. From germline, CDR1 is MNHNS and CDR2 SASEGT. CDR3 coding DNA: TGTGCCAGCAGTGAATCAAGATGGACAGGGGGTAGTGGCTACACCTTC. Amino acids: CASSESRWTGGSGYTF.

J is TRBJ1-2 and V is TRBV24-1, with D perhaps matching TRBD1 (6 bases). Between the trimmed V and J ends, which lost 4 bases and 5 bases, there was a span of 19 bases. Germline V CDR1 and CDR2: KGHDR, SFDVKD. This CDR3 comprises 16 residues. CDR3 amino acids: CATSDPLAPGEYGYTF. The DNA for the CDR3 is TGTGCCACCAGTGACCCCCTTGCGCCAGGGGAATATGGCTACACCTTC.

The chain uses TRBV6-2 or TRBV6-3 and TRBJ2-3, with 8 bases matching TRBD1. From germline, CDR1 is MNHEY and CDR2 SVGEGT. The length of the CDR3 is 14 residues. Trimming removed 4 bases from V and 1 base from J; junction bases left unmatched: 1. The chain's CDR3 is CASSSGGGTDTQYF. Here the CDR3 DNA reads TGTGCCAGCAGTTCAGGGGGCGGCACAGATACGCAGTATTTT.

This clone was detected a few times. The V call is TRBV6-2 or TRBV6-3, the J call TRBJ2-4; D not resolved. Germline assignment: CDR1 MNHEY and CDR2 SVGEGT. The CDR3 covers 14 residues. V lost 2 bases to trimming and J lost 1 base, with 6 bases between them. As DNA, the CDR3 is TGTGCCAGCAGTTACCGCGTTGCCAAAAACATTCAGTACTTC. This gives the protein CASSYRVAKNIQYF.

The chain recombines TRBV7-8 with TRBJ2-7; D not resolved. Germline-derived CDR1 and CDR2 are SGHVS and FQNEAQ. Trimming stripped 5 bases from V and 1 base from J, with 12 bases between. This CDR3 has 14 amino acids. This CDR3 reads CASSIGHQSYEQYV. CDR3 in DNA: TGTGCCAGCAGCATAGGTCATCAGTCCTACGAGCAGTACGTC.

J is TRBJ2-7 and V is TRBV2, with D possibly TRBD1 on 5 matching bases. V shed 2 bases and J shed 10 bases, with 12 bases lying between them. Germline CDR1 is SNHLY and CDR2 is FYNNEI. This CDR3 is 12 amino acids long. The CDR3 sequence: CASSEMDKFQYF. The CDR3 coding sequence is TGTGCCAGCAGTGAAATGGACAAGTTCCAGTACTTC.

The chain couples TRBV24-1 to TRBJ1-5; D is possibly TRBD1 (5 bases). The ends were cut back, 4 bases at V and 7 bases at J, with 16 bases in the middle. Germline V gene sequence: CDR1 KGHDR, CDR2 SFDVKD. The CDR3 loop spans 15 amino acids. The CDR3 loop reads CATSDRRGGIQPQHF. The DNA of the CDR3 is TGTGCCACCAGTGACCGCCGGGGGGGGATACAGCCCCAGCATTTT.

The CDR3 region is CASSHLRSTEAFF. CDR3 DNA: TGTGCCAGCAGTCACCTGAGGTCCACTGAAGCTTTCTTT. The chain is built from TRBV6-5 and TRBJ1-1; D unclear. Trimming left V 5 bases short and J 4 bases short, with 11 bases between. This CDR3 comprises 13 residues. Germline V gives CDR1 MNHEY, CDR2 SVGAGI.

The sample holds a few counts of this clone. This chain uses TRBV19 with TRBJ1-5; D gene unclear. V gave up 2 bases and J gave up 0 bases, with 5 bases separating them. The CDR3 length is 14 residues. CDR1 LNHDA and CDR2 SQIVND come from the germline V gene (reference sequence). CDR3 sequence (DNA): TGTGCCAGTAGTATAATCCGTAGCAATCAGCCCCAGCATTTT. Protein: CASSIIRSNQPQHF.

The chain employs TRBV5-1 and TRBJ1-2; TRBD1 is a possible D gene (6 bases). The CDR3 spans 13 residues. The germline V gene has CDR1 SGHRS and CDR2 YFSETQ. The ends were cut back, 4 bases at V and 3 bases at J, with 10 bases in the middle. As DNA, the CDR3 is TGCGCCAGCAGCACCTCAGGGGACTATGGCTACACCTTC. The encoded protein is CASSTSGDYGYTF. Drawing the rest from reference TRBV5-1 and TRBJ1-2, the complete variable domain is KAGVTQTPRYLIKTRGQQVTLSCSPISGHRSVSWYQQTPGQGLQFLFEYFSETQRNKGNFPGRFSGRQFSNSRSEMNVSTLELGDSALYLCASSTSGDYGYTFGSGTRLTVV.

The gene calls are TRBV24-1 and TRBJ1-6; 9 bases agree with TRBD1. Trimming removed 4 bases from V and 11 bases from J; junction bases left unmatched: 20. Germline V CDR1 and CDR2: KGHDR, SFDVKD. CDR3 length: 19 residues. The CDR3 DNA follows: TGTGCCACCAGTGACCTGCTGCCGCGGACAGGGGTGTGGACGGCACCCCTCCACTTT. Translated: CATSDLLPRTGVWTAPLHF.

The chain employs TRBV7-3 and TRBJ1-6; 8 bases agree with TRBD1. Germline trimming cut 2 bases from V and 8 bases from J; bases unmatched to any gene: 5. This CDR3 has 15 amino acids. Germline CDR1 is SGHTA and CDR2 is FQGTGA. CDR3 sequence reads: CASSLYPGGYSPLHF. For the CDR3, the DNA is TGTGCCAGCAGCTTATATCCAGGGGGCTATTCACCCCTCCACTTT.

This CDR3 is CASSLSGGGGYTF. The CDR3 DNA is TGTGCCAGCAGCTTATCAGGGGGAGGTGGCTACACCTTC. The chain has TRBV7-3 and TRBJ1-2; 7 bases line up with TRBD1. Trimming at V came to 2 bases and at J to 7 bases, leaving 4 bases not matched to a gene. The CDR3 is made up of 13 amino acids. CDR1 SGHTA and CDR2 FQGTGA come from the germline V gene. The full variable domain, in which reference TRBV7-3 and TRBJ1-2 provide the parts outside the CDR3, is GAGVSQTPSNKVTEKGKYVELRCDPISGHTALYWYRQSLGQGPEFLIYFQGTGAADDSGLPNDRFFAVRPEGSVSTLKIQRTERGDSAVYLCASSLSGGGGYTFGSGTRLTVV.

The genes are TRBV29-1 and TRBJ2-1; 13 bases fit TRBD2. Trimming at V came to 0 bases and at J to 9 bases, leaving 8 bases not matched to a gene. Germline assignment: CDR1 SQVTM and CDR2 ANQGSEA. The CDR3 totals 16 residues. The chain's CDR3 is CSVEDTSGGVSGEQFF. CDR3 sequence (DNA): TGCAGCGTTGAAGACACTAGCGGGGGGGTTTCAGGTGAGCAGTTCTTC.

The CDR3 protein is CASSVEQGRNSPLHF. CDR3 sequence (DNA): TGTGCCAGCAGTGTAGAACAGGGGCGCAATTCACCCCTCCACTTT. The V and J genes are TRBV27 and TRBJ1-6, with 7 nucleotides matching TRBD1. Germline loops: CDR1 MNHEY, CDR2 SMNVEV (reference sequence). The CDR3 is made up of 15 amino acids. Trimming took 5 bases from V and 7 from J; bases not matched to a gene: 8.

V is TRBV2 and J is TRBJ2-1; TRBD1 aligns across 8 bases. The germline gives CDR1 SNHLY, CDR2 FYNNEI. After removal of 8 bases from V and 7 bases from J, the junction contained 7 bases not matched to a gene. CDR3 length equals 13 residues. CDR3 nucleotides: TGTGCCAGCCTAAGGACAGGGCTGAATGAGCAGTTCTTC. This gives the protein CASLRTGLNEQFF.

CDR3 nucleotides: TGTGCCAGCAGCAGGTGGCAGGGGACTAAGGGGGAGACCCAGTACTTC. It specifies CASSRWQGTKGETQYF. The rearrangement links TRBV7-9 to TRBJ2-5; D might be TRBD2 (7 bases). The CDR3 covers 16 residues. The germline V and J ends were trimmed by 5 bases and 5 bases, with 21 bases remaining between them. Germline V gene lookup returns CDR1 SEHNR and CDR2 FQNEAQ (reference sequence).

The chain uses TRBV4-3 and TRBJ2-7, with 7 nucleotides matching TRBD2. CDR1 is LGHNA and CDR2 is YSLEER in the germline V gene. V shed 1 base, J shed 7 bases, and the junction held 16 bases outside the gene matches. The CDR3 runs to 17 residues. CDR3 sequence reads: CASSQGLRRGFSREQYV. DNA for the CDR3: TGCGCCAGCAGCCAAGGACTCCGGCGGGGGTTCTCGAGGGAGCAGTACGTC.

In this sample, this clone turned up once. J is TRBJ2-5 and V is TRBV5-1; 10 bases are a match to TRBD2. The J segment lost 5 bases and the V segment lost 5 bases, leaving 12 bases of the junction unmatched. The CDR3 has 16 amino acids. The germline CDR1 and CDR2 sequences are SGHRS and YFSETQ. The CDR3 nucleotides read TGCGCCAGCAGTAGAACGGGGCTAGCGGGGGTGGAGACCCAGTACTTC. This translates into CASSRTGLAGVETQYF.